One TCR beta chain is described in this entry. This sample is drawn from a study of shared clonotypes between healthy human individuals. J gave up 3 bases and V 2 bases, and 5 bases lay outside the gene matches. This CDR3 is built from 15 residues. Germline V CDR1 and CDR2: GTSNPN, SVGIG (reference sequence). Sequencing was performed with immunoSEQ multiplex PCR; in TCRdb, only in-frame clones are kept and a portion is missing. Of 550,000 to 800,000 clones detected, less than 85% appear once; the ten largest clones hold over 1.5%. The sequence derives from a woman in her twenties or thirties in good health. The V call is TRBV30, the J call TRBJ2-2; 8 bases agree with TRBD1. The specimen was memory CD4+ T cells sorted from blood. Subset described: CD45RA-negative fraction. The CDR3 reads CAWSPLTGDTGELFF. The DNA of the CDR3 is TGTGCCTGGAGTCCACTGACAGGGGACACCGGGGAGCTGTTTTTT.